These T cell receptor beta chains were read from a single sample in a study of tumor and adjacent non-tumor tissue in lung cancer. TCRdb redid the calling of the multiplex PCR reads with MiXCR, one entry per CDR3 protein. The sample contains 75,000 to 100,000 distinct CDR3 sequences, 65% to 75% of which appear only once. The sequencing sample was made of lung tumor tissue. All receptors come from a man in his sixties with non-small cell lung cancer. CDR3s include the opening cysteine and the closing phenylalanine or tryptophan. Fields, in order: J gene, clone size, V gene, D gene, CDR3 DNA, CDR3 protein. The D gene is left open where the match is weak. Clone size is shown for a subset of rows, as once, few, many or a class of expanded clone.

>TRBJ2-3|few|TRBV18|-
TGTGCCAGCTCACCACGACATGGAGGATCAGATACGCAGTATTTT
CASSPRHGGSDTQYF
>TRBJ2-3|-|TRBV6-1|TRBD2
TGTGCCAGCAGTGAAGGAACGGGAGGCACGCAGTATTTT
CASSEGTGGTQYF
>TRBJ2-7|-|TRBV5-1|TRBD1
TGCGCCAGCAGCATGGGGACAGGGGGCACCTACGAGCAGTACTTC
CASSMGTGGTYEQYF
>TRBJ1-2|-|TRBV11-3|-
TGTGCCAGCAGCTTAGTCAGGTTGGATGTCTACATCTTC
CASSLVRLDVYIF
>TRBJ1-2|many|TRBV12-3/TRBV12-4|TRBD1
TGTGCCAGCAGCGACCCGGGACAGGGGCGCAACTATGGCTACACCTTC
CASSDPGQGRNYGYTF
>TRBJ2-3|-|TRBV7-9|-
TGTACCAGCAGCTTAGCCACCGGGACCCAGATGGCGCAGTATTTT
CTSSLATGTQMAQYF
>TRBJ2-2|-|TRBV6-5|-
TGTGCCAGCAGTCATATTAGAACCGGGGAGCTGTTTTTT
CASSHIRTGELFF
>TRBJ2-1|-|TRBV20-1|TRBD2
TGCAGTGCTAGTCTACCGGGAGTAGCGGGTATCTACAATGAGCAGTTCTTC
CSASLPGVAGIYNEQFF
>TRBJ1-5|many|TRBV4-1|-
TGCGCCAGCAGCCAAGACAGTCTGCAGCAGCCCCAGCATTTT
CASSQDSLQQPQHF
>TRBJ1-2|-|TRBV4-2|-
TGTGCTAGCAACAAGGGACTAAATGCGGGGGGCCGCTATGGCTACACCTTC
CASNKGLNAGGRYGYTF
>TRBJ2-2|many|TRBV6-2/TRBV6-3|-
TGTGCCAGCAGTTATATTGGAAACACCGGGGAGCTGTTTTTT
CASSYIGNTGELFF
>TRBJ1-5|once|TRBV6-2/TRBV6-3|-
TGTGTCAGCAGTGGGATCGGGGGAAGGCCCCAGCATTTT
CVSSGIGGRPQHF
>TRBJ2-2|once|TRBV6-2/TRBV6-3|TRBD2
TGTGCCAGTAGACACGCAACCCCGGGGCGGGAGCGATACCCCGGGGAGCTGTTTTTT
CASRHATPGRERYPGELFF